Given below is one TCR beta chain in context. In the study's own analysis: The authors estimated nucleated cell counts from reference gene primer amplification. Profiling relied on immunoSEQ multiplex PCR, and the TCRdb table lists in-frame clones only, not all of them. V and J calls and clone size are given by that table; D and trimming were obtained from the DNA. The table records some 270,000 clones, 65% to 85% of them present only once. This record comes from a study of blood T cell repertoires in COVID-19. Trimming removed 9 bases from V and 9 bases from J; junction bases left unmatched: 4. The germline V gene encodes CDR1 MDHEN and CDR2 SYDVKM. This CDR3 spans 11 amino acids. Residents of about two dozen US areas, aged about 18 to 95 years, made up the participants. Participants' own reports of clinical history determined their cohort assignment.

The receptor was derived from a middle-aged man who had recovered from COVID-19. The chain uses TRBV28 and TRBJ1-1; 10 nucleotides agree with TRBD1. The specimen sequenced was PBMCs or T cells enriched from blood (not recorded which). Here the CDR3 reads CASLGQGKAFF. The CDR3, as DNA: TGTGCCAGTCTGGGACAGGGGAAAGCTTTCTTT.